The 28 T cell receptor beta chains below come from one sample, sequenced in a study of cytomegalovirus exposure and HLA in healthy donors. In the PCR, 60 Vbeta and 13 Jbeta primers were used. This table comes from immunoSEQ multiplex PCR, and its TCRdb copy is limited to in-frame clones, with some not included. The sample lists about 140,000 clones, 60% to 80% occurring once. The sample taken for sequencing was PBMCs. These receptors all come from a male donor in good health and CMV-seronegative.

This clone was seen a handful of times. At one end the junction does not follow the germline gene, possibly because of a read error. The chain combines TRBV7-7 with TRBJ2-7; the D gene is possibly TRBD2 (7 bases). The CDR3 loop spans 13 amino acids. Germline loops: CDR1 SSHAT, CDR2 FNYEAQ (reference sequence). CDR3 nucleotides: TGTGCTAGCAGCCGGGGGGCTGGGCACGAGCAGTACTTC. Its protein is CASSRGAGHEQYF.

CDR3: CASRPQTGKYEQYF. The CDR3 DNA reads as TGTGCCAGCAGACCGCAGACAGGGAAATACGAGCAGTACTTC. This chain links TRBV6-5 with TRBJ2-7; TRBD1 aligns across 7 bases. V dropped 6 bases and J dropped 4; count of bases not matched to a gene: 9. Germline V lookup: CDR1 MNHEY, CDR2 SVGAGI. This CDR3 spans 14 amino acids.

The rearrangement links TRBV7-2 to TRBJ1-2; TRBD1 is a possible D gene (5 bases). With 5 bases removed from V and 4 bases from J, the gap between germline ends came to 23 bases. The length of the CDR3 is 17 residues. Germline CDR1 and CDR2: SGHTA and FQGNSA. CDR3 sequence: CASSPQPLIDRPYGYTF. CDR3 in DNA: TGTGCCAGCAGCCCTCAGCCCCTAATCGACAGACCCTATGGCTACACCTTC.

This clone came up many times. The J gene is TRBJ2-7, the V gene TRBV25-1, with 9 bases lining up with TRBD1. After removal of 4 bases from V and 9 bases from J, the junction contained 7 bases not matched to a gene. CDR1 is MGHDK, CDR2 SYGVNS, per germline. This CDR3 is built from 13 residues. The CDR3 DNA follows: TGTGCCAGCAGTGGGACAGGGGACGTTTGGCAGTACTTC. It codes for CASSGTGDVWQYF.

The chain carries TRBV5-1 and TRBJ2-2; D is uncertain. Germline V gene sequence: CDR1 SGHRS, CDR2 YFSETQ. V dropped 1 base and J dropped 0 bases, with 7 bases sitting between them. This CDR3 is 15 amino acids long. The CDR3 sequence is CASSLLQANTGELFF. The DNA of the CDR3 is TGCGCCAGCAGCTTGCTCCAGGCGAACACCGGGGAGCTGTTTTTT.

V and J are TRBV7-9 and TRBJ1-2; 9 nucleotides line up with TRBD1. The CDR3 consists of 15 residues. CDR1 SEHNR and CDR2 FQNEAQ come from the germline V gene (reference sequence). Unmatched junction bases numbered 12, after V lost 5 bases and J lost 8 bases. The CDR3 region has the DNA TGTGCCAGCAGCGTCTCCGGGACAGGGCTTGGGGGCTACACCTTC. Translation gives CASSVSGTGLGGYTF.

The genes are TRBV30 and TRBJ1-1; D is perhaps TRBD1 (5 bases). The length of the CDR3 is 13 residues. Germline loops: CDR1 GTSNPN, CDR2 SVGIG (reference sequence). With 3 bases removed from V and 10 bases from J, the gap between germline ends came to 18 bases. CDR3 DNA sequence: TGTGCCTGGAGCGTAGACCCCGGGGGAGTAGCTTTCTTT. Its protein is CAWSVDPGGVAFF.

The chain's CDR3 is CASSRRGQLMNTEAFF. CDR3 in DNA: TGTGCCAGCAGTAGAAGGGGACAGTTGATGAACACTGAAGCTTTCTTT. The rearrangement uses TRBV6-6 and TRBJ1-1; 7 bases match TRBD1. This CDR3 is built from 16 residues. CDR1 MNHNY and CDR2 SVGAGI come from the germline V gene (reference sequence). V lost 5 bases and J lost 0; bases outside the gene matches: 9.

This clone was seen a single time. The V and J genes are TRBV18 and TRBJ2-5; 7 bases agree with TRBD1. From germline, CDR1 is KGHSH and CDR2 LQKENI. The CDR3 sequence is 13 residues long. V shed 5 bases, J shed 4 bases, and the junction held 4 bases outside the gene matches. For the CDR3, the DNA is TGTGCCAGCTCATTACAGGGGAGAGAGACCCAGTACTTC. This translates into CASSLQGRETQYF.

This clone was found a few times. The chain joins TRBV6-1 to TRBJ1-5; TRBD1 matches 11 bases. CDR1 is MNHNS, CDR2 SASEGT, per germline. Trimming at V came to 0 bases and at J to 0 bases, leaving 13 bases not matched to a gene. This CDR3 contains 21 residues. CDR3 amino acids: CASSEAGTGGNAFHSNQPQHF. DNA of the CDR3: TGTGCCAGCAGTGAAGCGGGGACAGGGGGTAATGCATTCCATAGCAATCAGCCCCAGCATTTT.

The V call is TRBV5-8, the J call TRBJ2-7; tentative D call: TRBD1 (5 bases). Germline CDR1 SGHTS, CDR2 YDEGEE. V lost 6 bases to trimming and J lost 3 bases, with 16 bases between them. The CDR3 has 14 amino acids. CDR3 region: CASNPRPGYYEQYF. CDR3 bases: TGTGCCAGCAACCCCCGACCAGGGTACTACGAGCAGTACTTC. The full variable domain, completed using reference TRBV5-8 and TRBJ2-7, is EAGVTQSPTHLIKTRGQQATLRCSPISGHTSVYWYQQALGLGLQFLLWYDEGEERNRGNFPPRFSGRQFPNYSSELNVNALELEDSALYLCASNPRPGYYEQYFGPGTRLTVT.

The rearrangement uses TRBV11-2 and TRBJ1-1; D remains ambiguous. Germline values: CDR1 SGHAT, CDR2 FQNNGV. This CDR3 has 13 amino acids. Trimming pared 11 bases from V and 0 bases from J, leaving 13 bases between. The CDR3 DNA follows: TGTGCCCGGAGGGCCCCATTGAACACTGAAGCTTTCTTT. It translates to CARRAPLNTEAFF. Based on the CDR3 plus reference TRBV11-2 and TRBJ1-1, the full variable domain is EAGVAQSPRYKIIEKRQSVAFWCNPISGHATLYWYQQILGQGPKLLIQFQNNGVVDDSQLPKDRFSAERLKGVDSTLKIQPAKLEDSAVYLCARRAPLNTEAFFGQGTRLTVV.

The rearrangement uses TRBV29-1 and TRBJ1-4, with D maybe TRBD1 (6 bases). Germline lookup yields CDR1 SQVTM and CDR2 ANQGSEA. The V gene lost 2 bases and the J gene lost 6 bases, with 10 bases spanning the gap. The CDR3 is made up of 13 amino acids. The CDR3 protein is CSVERAGDEKLFF. The DNA for the CDR3 is TGCAGCGTTGAAAGGGCAGGGGATGAAAAACTGTTTTTT.

J is TRBJ1-5 and V is TRBV27; 7 bases are shared with TRBD1. Germline assignment: CDR1 MNHEY and CDR2 SMNVEV (reference sequence). This CDR3 is 15 amino acids long. The V and J ends lost 5 bases and 3 bases, in that order; junction bases with no gene match: 7. CDR3 DNA: TGTGCCAGCAGTCTAAGACAGGGACCCAATCAGCCCCAGCATTTT. Amino acid sequence: CASSLRQGPNQPQHF.

This clone was recorded a few times. J is TRBJ2-7 and V is TRBV19, with D uncertain. The V gene lost 2 bases and the J gene lost 6 bases, with 11 bases spanning the gap. The CDR3 covers 13 residues. Germline CDR1 and CDR2: LNHDA and SQIVND (reference sequence). The CDR3 nucleotides are TGTGCCAGTAGTATAACCGTAGTCGGCGAGCAGTACTTC. Translating it yields CASSITVVGEQYF.

The J gene is TRBJ1-2, the V gene TRBV4-3; no clear D gene. This CDR3 spans 15 amino acids. Looked up from germline, CDR1 is LGHNA and CDR2 is YSLEER. Trimming took off 0 bases at V and 4 bases at J, with 12 bases between the two ends. Here the CDR3 DNA reads TGCGCCAGCAGCCAAGATGTCGGAGACCCCTATGGCTACACCTTC. It is translated as CASSQDVGDPYGYTF.

The V gene is TRBV30, the J gene TRBJ1-6; D call uncertain. Per germline, CDR1 GTSNPN and CDR2 SVGIG (reference sequence). V was clipped by 3 bases and J by 10 bases, with 19 bases between them. The CDR3 loop spans 15 amino acids. In nucleotides, the CDR3 is TGTGCCTGGAGGAACCGAGGGCAGTTATGGTCACCCCTCCACTTT. Protein: CAWRNRGQLWSPLHF. Complete variable domain (other parts from reference TRBV30 and TRBJ1-6): SQTIHQWPATLVQPVGSPLSLECTVEGTSNPNLYWYRQAAGRGLQLLFYSVGIGQISSEVPQNLSASRPQDRQFILSSKKLLLSDSGFYLCAWRNRGQLWSPLHFGNGTRLTVT.

The chain uses TRBV15 and TRBJ1-2; D possibly corresponds to TRBD1 (6 bases). From germline, CDR1 is LNHNV and CDR2 YYDKDF (reference sequence). V gave up 0 bases and J gave up 6 bases, with 14 bases separating them. The CDR3 extends over 15 amino acids. The CDR3 is CATSRDQGRLNGYTF. The CDR3 DNA reads TGTGCCACCAGCAGAGATCAGGGGCGGCTGAATGGCTACACCTTC.

V usage is TRBV30 and J usage is TRBJ1-6; D unclear. Germline values: CDR1 GTSNPN, CDR2 SVGIG (reference sequence). The CDR3 runs to 14 residues. Between the trimmed V and J ends, which lost 3 bases and 6 bases, there was a span of 12 bases. The CDR3 nucleotides read TGTGCCTGGAGGGCGACTTCGGGTAATTCACCCCTCCACTTT. It encodes CAWRATSGNSPLHF.

The table lists this clone with a count of one. The chain recombines TRBV28 with TRBJ1-1, with D maybe TRBD1 (6 bases). Germline V CDR1 and CDR2: MDHEN, SYDVKM. Trimming took 8 bases from V and 1 from J, leaving 17 bases between them. The CDR3 is 15 amino acids. The chain's CDR3 is CASQIGGAKNTEAFF. In nucleotides, the CDR3 is TGTGCCAGCCAGATTGGGGGGGCTAAGAACACTGAAGCTTTCTTT.

The CDR3 coding sequence is TGTGCCAGTATAAAGGCCGGGGGTAGCACAGATACGCAGTATTTT. Translation: CASIKAGGSTDTQYF. The chain recombines TRBV28 with TRBJ2-3; a weak D match, TRBD2 (6 bases). CDR1 and CDR2 (germline): MDHEN, SYDVKM. Trimming took off 9 bases at V and 0 bases at J, with 16 bases between the two ends. This CDR3 comprises 15 residues.

This chain connects TRBV7-9 to TRBJ2-3, with 7 bases aligning to TRBD1. Losses at the gene ends were 1 base for V and 2 bases for J; bases not matched to a gene: 3. Germline V gene data show CDR1 as SEHNR and CDR2 as FQNEAQ (reference sequence). The length of the CDR3 is 15 residues. In DNA, the CDR3 is TGTGCCAGCAGCTTAGTGGGACAGCTCACAGATACGCAGTATTTT. Translated, it gives CASSLVGQLTDTQYF. Based on the CDR3 plus reference TRBV7-9 and TRBJ2-3, the full variable domain is DTGVSQNPRHKITKRGQNVTFRCDPISEHNRLYWYRQTLGQGPEFLTYFQNEAQLEKSRLLSDRFSAERPKGSFSTLEIQRTEQGDSAMYLCASSLVGQLTDTQYFGPGTRLTVL.

A remark on this clone: Other DNA variants within this sample encode the same CDR3. The J gene is TRBJ1-1, the V gene TRBV28, with unresolved D. From germline, CDR1 is MDHEN and CDR2 SYDVKM. Trimming shortened V by 3 bases and J by 1 base, and 6 bases separated the two germline ends. The CDR3 runs to 13 residues. The CDR3 loop is CASSFSGNTEAFF. In DNA form, the CDR3 reads TGTGCCAGCAGTTTTTCAGGGAACACTGAAGCTTTCTTT.

This chain links TRBV30 with TRBJ2-7; TRBD1 matches 12 bases. Germline V gene sequence: CDR1 GTSNPN, CDR2 SVGIG (reference sequence). The CDR3 has 13 residues. J lost 10 bases, V lost 3 bases, and 7 bases had no gene match. DNA for the CDR3: TGTGCCTGGAGCCTAGGGACAGGGGGCGACCAGTACTTC. It encodes CAWSLGTGGDQYF.

The table lists this clone with a few counts. CDR3 region: CASSLDNEGWVTTEAFF. The CDR3 DNA reads as TGTGCCAGCAGCTTAGATAACGAGGGTTGGGTGACCACTGAAGCTTTCTTT. This sequence joins TRBV11-2 and TRBJ1-1; no firm D call. This CDR3 contains 17 residues. V was pared by 0 bases and J by 4 bases, with 18 bases between. Germline CDR1 and CDR2: SGHAT and FQNNGV.

In its sample, this clone was seen a few times. J is TRBJ2-1 and V is TRBV4-1; the match to TRBD1 covers 9 bases. Trimming cost V 5 bases and J 5 bases; bases outside gene matches: 7. CDR3 length: 15 residues. CDR1 is MGHRA, CDR2 YSYEKL, per germline. CDR3 DNA: TGCGCCAGCAGCAGGGGGACAGGGATTAACAATGAGCAGTTCTTC. This translates into CASSRGTGINNEQFF.

The chain has TRBV4-1 and TRBJ1-2; TRBD1 aligns across 11 bases. The V and J ends lost 4 bases and 0 bases, in that order; junction bases with no gene match: 4. Germline V gives CDR1 MGHRA, CDR2 YSYEKL. This CDR3 comprises 16 residues. CDR3 coding DNA: TGCGCCAGCAGCCGGGACAGGGGGTCTACTAACTATGGCTACACCTTC. This encodes CASSRDRGSTNYGYTF.

Here the CDR3 reads CASSETGTTQYF. CDR3 in DNA: TGTGCCAGCAGCGAGACAGGGACTACGCAGTATTTT. V is TRBV11-2 and J is TRBJ2-3, with TRBD1 matching over 7 bases. The CDR3 has 12 residues. Germline V CDR1 and CDR2: SGHAT, FQNNGV. Trimming removed 5 bases from V and 8 bases from J; junction bases left unmatched: 4.